The rows below give T cell receptor beta chains drawn from one sample of a study of control samples from healthy donors and cancer patients. Data came from immunoSEQ multiplex PCR; TCRdb stores just in-frame clones and leaves some out. The profile covers about 55,000 clones, with approximately 85% appearing a single time and approximately 4% taken by the ten largest. Sample: blood. Receptors originate from a man aged 45-65 years in good health. Both conserved end residues are part of each CDR3. Fields, in order: D gene, J gene, clone size, V gene, CDR3 DNA, CDR3 protein. A D gene is named only where the DNA matches it firmly. Size values are once, few and many counts, or a class for expanded clones, and some rows have none.

D gene: .; J gene: TRBJ2-7; clone size: .; V gene: TRBV7-2; CDR3 DNA: TGTGCCAGCAGCTTTTTTACGGGTGTCAGCTCCTACGAGCAGTACTTC; CDR3 protein: CASSFFTGVSSYEQYF
D gene: .; J gene: TRBJ2-7; clone size: .; V gene: TRBV30; CDR3 DNA: TGTGCCTGGAGCCTGACAGGAACTCACTACGAGCAGTACTTC; CDR3 protein: CAWSLTGTHYEQYF
D gene: .; J gene: TRBJ2-1; clone size: .; V gene: TRBV30; CDR3 DNA: TGTGCCTGGAGTGTAAACAGCTACAATGAGCAGTTCTTC; CDR3 protein: CAWSVNSYNEQFF
D gene: .; J gene: TRBJ2-3; clone size: .; V gene: TRBV6-4; CDR3 DNA: TGTGCCAGCAGTGGACTGGGACCCCAACCGGATACGCAGTATTTT; CDR3 protein: CASSGLGPQPDTQYF
D gene: TRBD2; J gene: TRBJ2-5; clone size: few; V gene: TRBV29-1; CDR3 DNA: TGCAGCGTCCGACTAGCGGAAGAGACCCAGTACTTC; CDR3 protein: CSVRLAEETQYF
D gene: TRBD2; J gene: TRBJ2-4; clone size: .; V gene: TRBV28; CDR3 DNA: TGTGCCAGCAGTTTCTCTAGCGGTAACAAAAACATTCAGTACTTC; CDR3 protein: CASSFSSGNKNIQYF
D gene: TRBD1; J gene: TRBJ2-7; clone size: .; V gene: TRBV9; CDR3 DNA: TGTGCCAGCAGCCCTGGGGACAGGGTAACCGAGCAGTACTTC; CDR3 protein: CASSPGDRVTEQYF
D gene: TRBD1; J gene: TRBJ2-5; clone size: .; V gene: TRBV7-9; CDR3 DNA: TGTGCCAGCAGCCTTGGACAGGCTTTTCAAGAGACCCAGTACTTC; CDR3 protein: CASSLGQAFQETQYF
D gene: .; J gene: TRBJ2-3; clone size: .; V gene: TRBV4-1; CDR3 DNA: TGCGCCAGCAGCCAAGGCCATCCAGACAGGGGCGGGGGAGATACGCAGTATTTT; CDR3 protein: CASSQGHPDRGGGDTQYF
D gene: .; J gene: TRBJ2-5; clone size: once; V gene: TRBV5-1; CDR3 DNA: TGCGCCAGCAGCTTGGCCGGAGGGTTAGAGACCCAGTACTTC; CDR3 protein: CASSLAGGLETQYF
D gene: .; J gene: TRBJ1-2; clone size: .; V gene: TRBV6-5; CDR3 DNA: TGTGCCAGCAGCGCGACGGTGGGGACCCATGGCTACACCTTC; CDR3 protein: CASSATVGTHGYTF
D gene: TRBD2; J gene: TRBJ2-1; clone size: .; V gene: TRBV13; CDR3 DNA: TGTGCCAGCAGCCCAACTAGCGGGAGCCGGGATGAGCAGTTCTTC; CDR3 protein: CASSPTSGSRDEQFF
D gene: TRBD1; J gene: TRBJ2-5; clone size: .; V gene: TRBV27; CDR3 DNA: TGTGCCAGCAGTACCCCCGGGACAGCGCAAGAGACCCAGTACTTC; CDR3 protein: CASSTPGTAQETQYF
D gene: TRBD1; J gene: TRBJ2-3; clone size: once; V gene: TRBV7-3; CDR3 DNA: TGTGCCAGCAGCCAACGACAGGGAACAGATACGCAGTATTTT; CDR3 protein: CASSQRQGTDTQYF
D gene: .; J gene: TRBJ1-1; clone size: .; V gene: TRBV14; CDR3 DNA: TGTGCCAGCAGCCTATATAAGTTGGGGACTGAAGCTTTCTTT; CDR3 protein: CASSLYKLGTEAFF
D gene: .; J gene: TRBJ1-4; clone size: .; V gene: TRBV24-1; CDR3 DNA: TGTGCCACCAGTGACGGGGTTCTTAATGAAAAACTGTTTTTT; CDR3 protein: CATSDGVLNEKLFF
D gene: .; J gene: TRBJ1-4; clone size: .; V gene: TRBV5-1; CDR3 DNA: TGCGCCAGCAGCTTGGCCGGCCAGACCGAAAAACTGTTTTTT; CDR3 protein: CASSLAGQTEKLFF
D gene: .; J gene: TRBJ2-1; clone size: .; V gene: TRBV11-2; CDR3 DNA: TGTGCCAGCAGCTTAGTAGGCGGCTCCTACAATGAGCAGTTCTTC; CDR3 protein: CASSLVGGSYNEQFF
D gene: TRBD1; J gene: TRBJ1-6; clone size: few; V gene: TRBV10-2; CDR3 DNA: TGCGCCAGCAGTGACTACGGACAGGGAGGTTCACCCCTCCACTTT; CDR3 protein: CASSDYGQGGSPLHF
D gene: TRBD1; J gene: TRBJ2-3; clone size: .; V gene: TRBV6-5; CDR3 DNA: TGTGCCAGCAGTTACGGACAGGGAGGCACAGATACGCAGTATTTT; CDR3 protein: CASSYGQGGTDTQYF
D gene: .; J gene: TRBJ1-1; clone size: .; V gene: TRBV29-1; CDR3 DNA: TGCAGCGTTGAAATGGCGGGGGTGAGCACTGAAGCTTTCTTT; CDR3 protein: CSVEMAGVSTEAFF
D gene: .; J gene: TRBJ2-6; clone size: medium-sized; V gene: TRBV7-3; CDR3 DNA: TGTGCCAGCAGCAAGGGAGCTGGGGCCAACGTCCTGACTTTC; CDR3 protein: CASSKGAGANVLTF
D gene: TRBD1; J gene: TRBJ1-4; clone size: .; V gene: TRBV5-4; CDR3 DNA: TGTGCCAGCAGCTTGGGGGACAGGGATGAAAAACTGTTTTTT; CDR3 protein: CASSLGDRDEKLFF
D gene: .; J gene: TRBJ1-1; clone size: .; V gene: TRBV10-2; CDR3 DNA: TGCGCCAGCAAGACTCGTTTGGACACTGAAGCTTTCTTT; CDR3 protein: CASKTRLDTEAFF
D gene: TRBD1; J gene: TRBJ1-4; clone size: .; V gene: TRBV7-9; CDR3 DNA: TGTGCCAGCAGCTCATGGGACAGTAATGAAAAACTGTTTTTT; CDR3 protein: CASSSWDSNEKLFF
D gene: TRBD2; J gene: TRBJ2-2; clone size: .; V gene: TRBV29-1; CDR3 DNA: TGCAGCGTTTATATAGGGACCAGCGGGAGGTTGAATTCGAACACCGGGGAGCTGTTTTTT; CDR3 protein: CSVYIGTSGRLNSNTGELFF
D gene: TRBD2; J gene: TRBJ2-3; clone size: .; V gene: TRBV28; CDR3 DNA: TGTGCCAGCAGCCGACTAGCGCCGAGCACAGATACGCAGTATTTT; CDR3 protein: CASSRLAPSTDTQYF
D gene: .; J gene: TRBJ1-6; clone size: .; V gene: TRBV19; CDR3 DNA: TGTGCCAGTAGGGAGTATTCACCCCTCCACTTT; CDR3 protein: CASREYSPLHF
D gene: .; J gene: TRBJ1-2; clone size: .; V gene: TRBV28; CDR3 DNA: TGTGCCAGCAGTCCCAACTATGGCTACACCTTC; CDR3 protein: CASSPNYGYTF
D gene: .; J gene: TRBJ1-1; clone size: .; V gene: TRBV5-6; CDR3 DNA: TGTGCCAGCAGCTTGGGTCGATTCACTGAAGCTTTCTTT; CDR3 protein: CASSLGRFTEAFF
D gene: TRBD1; J gene: TRBJ1-6; clone size: .; V gene: TRBV27; CDR3 DNA: TGTGCCAGCAGCCCGGACAGGGCGGCTGGGTCACCCCTCCACTTT; CDR3 protein: CASSPDRAAGSPLHF
D gene: .; J gene: TRBJ2-1; clone size: .; V gene: TRBV5-6; CDR3 DNA: TGTGCCAGCAGCTTGTGGGGGGTTGAGCAGTTCTTC; CDR3 protein: CASSLWGVEQFF
D gene: .; J gene: TRBJ2-7; clone size: few; V gene: TRBV11-2; CDR3 DNA: TGTGCCAGCAGCTCCTCCCAATCCTACGAGCAGTACTTC; CDR3 protein: CASSSSQSYEQYF
D gene: .; J gene: TRBJ2-2; clone size: .; V gene: TRBV12-3/TRBV12-4; CDR3 DNA: TGTGCCAGCAGAGACTACGGGACCGGGGAGCTGTTTTTT; CDR3 protein: CASRDYGTGELFF
D gene: .; J gene: TRBJ2-7; clone size: few; V gene: TRBV7-4; CDR3 DNA: TGTGCCAGCGGTGGGGAGCTACACTACGAGCAGTACTTC; CDR3 protein: CASGGELHYEQYF
D gene: .; J gene: TRBJ2-5; clone size: .; V gene: TRBV18; CDR3 DNA: TGTGCCAGCTCACTGTACCAAGAGACCCAGTACTTC; CDR3 protein: CASSLYQETQYF
D gene: .; J gene: TRBJ2-3; clone size: few; V gene: TRBV19; CDR3 DNA: TGTGCCAGTAGTATTCCTAGCGGCACAGATACGCAGTATTTT; CDR3 protein: CASSIPSGTDTQYF
D gene: .; J gene: TRBJ2-3; clone size: once; V gene: TRBV6-2/TRBV6-3; CDR3 DNA: TGTGCCAGCAGTTACTCGATCGGTACGCAGTATTTT; CDR3 protein: CASSYSIGTQYF
D gene: TRBD1; J gene: TRBJ2-1; clone size: .; V gene: TRBV18; CDR3 DNA: TGTGCCAGCTCACCGGCCGGGACAGGGGGCCGGAATGAGCAGTTCTTC; CDR3 protein: CASSPAGTGGRNEQFF
D gene: TRBD1; J gene: TRBJ2-1; clone size: .; V gene: TRBV14; CDR3 DNA: TGTGCCAGCAGCCCACGGACAGGACACAATGAGCAGTTCTTC; CDR3 protein: CASSPRTGHNEQFF
D gene: .; J gene: TRBJ1-1; clone size: .; V gene: TRBV7-2; CDR3 DNA: TGTGCCAGCAGCTTAGGGCCCCCGCCATTTGAAGCTTTCTTT; CDR3 protein: CASSLGPPPFEAFF
D gene: .; J gene: TRBJ1-2; clone size: .; V gene: TRBV28; CDR3 DNA: TGTGCCAGCAGCCGGGAGCGAAGAAACTATGGCTACACCTTC; CDR3 protein: CASSRERRNYGYTF
D gene: .; J gene: TRBJ1-2; clone size: .; V gene: TRBV6-5; CDR3 DNA: TGTGCCAGCAGACAGCAGGTATATGGCTACACCTTC; CDR3 protein: CASRQQVYGYTF
D gene: .; J gene: TRBJ1-1; clone size: .; V gene: TRBV7-8; CDR3 DNA: TGTGCCAGCAGCTTAGGAAGGGTCGGGACTGAAGCTTTCTTT; CDR3 protein: CASSLGRVGTEAFF
D gene: .; J gene: TRBJ2-7; clone size: .; V gene: TRBV27; CDR3 DNA: TGTGCCAGCAGTGGCCACGGGATCGAGCAGTACTTC; CDR3 protein: CASSGHGIEQYF
D gene: TRBD2; J gene: TRBJ2-1; clone size: .; V gene: TRBV5-5; CDR3 DNA: TGTGCCAGCAGCTTGGAGGCTAGCGGATACTCCTACAATGAGCAGTTCTTC; CDR3 protein: CASSLEASGYSYNEQFF
D gene: TRBD1; J gene: TRBJ2-2; clone size: .; V gene: TRBV29-1; CDR3 DNA: TGCAGCGGGACAGGGAAGAACACCGGGGAGCTGTTTTTT; CDR3 protein: CSGTGKNTGELFF
D gene: .; J gene: TRBJ2-3; clone size: .; V gene: TRBV7-9; CDR3 DNA: TGTGCCAGCAGCCTCCCGGGGAACACAGATACGCAGTATTTT; CDR3 protein: CASSLPGNTDTQYF
D gene: .; J gene: TRBJ1-2; clone size: .; V gene: TRBV29-1; CDR3 DNA: TGCAGCGTTGTAGGGGATTACTATGGCTACACCTTC; CDR3 protein: CSVVGDYYGYTF
D gene: TRBD1; J gene: TRBJ1-2; clone size: .; V gene: TRBV18; CDR3 DNA: TGTGCCAGCTCACCTTTGGCTGGACAGGGGAATGGCTACACCTTC; CDR3 protein: CASSPLAGQGNGYTF
D gene: TRBD2; J gene: TRBJ2-1; clone size: .; V gene: TRBV19; CDR3 DNA: TGTGCCAGTAGTTCTAGCGGGGGGGTAAGCAATGAGCAGTTCTTC; CDR3 protein: CASSSSGGVSNEQFF
D gene: .; J gene: TRBJ1-2; clone size: .; V gene: TRBV30; CDR3 DNA: TGTGCCTGGAGTCATCAGGGTGCTGGCTATGGCTACACCTTC; CDR3 protein: CAWSHQGAGYGYTF